This TCR beta chain derives from a study of OX40 agonist ivuxolimab in advanced cancers. Background for the entire study: Ivuxolimab was a fully human IgG2 agonistic monoclonal antibody targeting the costimulatory receptor OX40 (CD134). In the dose-escalation cohort, approximately 82% of patients were male, and the mean age was approximately 60 years, with a range of about 23 to 90. Of the roughly 54 dose-escalation patients, hepatocellular carcinoma was present in about 20, melanoma in some 15, renal cell carcinoma in 9 and head and neck cancer in 9. The point of sequencing TCRbeta in the periphery was to test whether ivuxolimab changed TCR sequence diversity and drove clonal T-cell expansion. Partial responses occurred in three dose-escalation patients: two with cutaneous melanoma and one with hepatocellular carcinoma. Intravenous ivuxolimab was administered to patients every 2 weeks at six dose levels: 0.01, 0.1, 0.3, 1.5, 3 and 10 mg/kg. The paper reports the monotherapy dose-escalation portion (N of about 47 patients) of the phase I ivuxolimab trial. Prior anti-PD-1, anti-PD-L1 or anti-CTLA-4 therapy was permitted, and approximately 39% of dose-escalation patients had received checkpoint inhibitors.

The CDR3 numbers 16 residues from cysteine through phenylalanine. Of all the DNA, just the CDR3 is kept, 48 bases in frame from base 1. Relative to germline, V is 5 bases shorter and J is 2 bases shorter, with 16 bases between their ends. CDR1 and CDR2, per the germline V gene, are SGHTA and FQGNSA. General conclusions and limits of the study: In the 0.1-3.0 mg/kg groups, partial responders were among the patients with the lowest normalized peripheral clonal expansion, particularly in CD8+ T cells. After ivuxolimab, more expanded clones were found on average in CD8+ T cells than in CD4+ T cells. Low levels of normalized T-cell clonal expansion were also shown by some nonresponding patients. Antigen specificity was not determined for the clonally expanded peripheral T cells. Clonal expansion of both CD4+ and CD8+ blood T cells was observed from baseline to week 6 at doses 0.1 to 3.0 mg/kg.

Concerning this clone itself: No antigen is known for it. Nothing much larger sits one base from this clone, and base qualities are not available.

Patients with a history of autoimmune disease or receiving systemic immunosuppression were excluded from the trial. In every dose cohort, peripheral blood was drawn for TCR sequencing at baseline, cycle 4 day 1, and cycle 7 day 1. The samples were drawn from a first-in-human, open-label, multicenter phase I dose-escalation trial of ivuxolimab. Adults with locally advanced or metastatic head and neck squamous cell, hepatocellular, melanoma or renal cell carcinoma were enrolled in the trial. Before TCR sequencing, CD4+ T cells and CD8+ T cells were sorted from peripheral blood as separate populations. To sequence the TCRbeta CDR3 region, genomic DNA was isolated from the sorted cells. TCRbeta CDR3 regions were sequenced using the immunoSEQ Assay. Drawn from immuneACCESS, this table holds only the in-frame rearrangements with V and J called that TCRdb kept. Clones are partly lost; checked studies trace under half to an unresolved V gene and leave the rest unexplained. This sample gives roughly 56,000 clones in total; 84% of them show up just once. The ten largest clones add up to roughly 4.4% of the sample.

The TCR sequence derives from an adult with an advanced solid tumor such as melanoma, head and neck, liver or kidney cancer. The source material was CD4+ or CD8+ T cells sorted from blood, sampled in a trial of the OX40 agonist ivuxolimab. The rearranged chain carries TRBV7-2 and TRBJ2-1; no D segment can be confidently identified. The DNA is TGTGCCAGCAGCCCCCAGGTAGGCGCTACCTACAATGAGCAGTTCTTC. The translation is CASSPQVGATYNEQFF.